Sequencing of this T cell receptor (beta chain) was carried out in a study of control samples from healthy donors and cancer patients. TCRdb's table, derived via immunoSEQ multiplex PCR, lists solely in-frame clones and lacks some. The sample has more than 85,000 clones, about nine tenths seen once; the top ten hold 4% to 5.5%. In germline, CDR1 is MNHEY, CDR2 SMNVEV (reference sequence). CDR3 length equals 14 residues. V gave up 5 bases and J gave up 12 bases; unmatched junction bases: 11. The TCR sequence derives from a human donor in good health. The donor label of this sample is uncertain. This chain joins TRBV27 and TRBJ2-1; TRBD2 agrees at 9 bases. Sequencing used blood. CDR3 loop: CASSTPRRTSAQFF. In nucleotides, the CDR3 is TGTGCCAGCAGTACCCCCCGCCGGACTAGCGCGCAGTTCTTC.